Described below is a single T cell receptor (beta chain) sequence and its context. Antigen specificity is unknown. CDR3 size: 16 residues. Germline assignment: CDR1 KGHSH and CDR2 LQKENI. V was shortened by 2 bases and J by 0 bases, with 10 bases between the two germline ends. The data are from a study of cytotoxic CD8 clonotypes in ibrutinib-treated CLL. General study points: Shared public clonotypes were rare, and on treatment they either got smaller or stayed the same. Ibrutinib response saw clonality rise, and progression saw it return toward baseline.

Genomic DNA in a quantity of around 2 micrograms was derived from cryopreserved PBMCs for TCR beta libraries. Sequencing used immunoSEQ multiplex PCR; TCRdb keeps in-frame clones, though not all of them. Among over 150,000 clones listed, over 60% were seen once. The gene calls are TRBV18 and TRBJ1-4; tentative D call: TRBD1 (6 bases). The sample was PBMCs, taken after 24 months of ibrutinib treatment. This receptor was identified in a human donor with chronic lymphocytic leukemia. CDR3 loop: CASSPEPGATNEKLFF. CDR3 bases: TGTGCCAGCTCACCAGAGCCAGGGGCAACTAATGAAAAACTGTTTTTT.